This T cell receptor (beta chain) was found in a study of graft-versus-host responses after intestinal transplantation listed by TCRdb under 2021. Background for the entire study: Multivisceral, liver-intestinal, or isolated intestinal transplants were received by the recipients. Anti-thymocyte globulin induction was given to all recipients, followed by maintenance tacrolimus and steroids for about 3 years. The cohort enrolled around 25 intestinal transplant recipients including one retransplant, and a few patients lacking pretransplant specimens were excluded. Graft-versus-host and host-versus-graft alloreactive T cell clones were tracked in the graft, circulation and bone marrow after intestinal transplantation using bulk TCR-beta CDR3 sequencing. Samples from three later patients were sequenced in-house on an Illumina MiSeq with MiXCR processing rather than by the commercial service. Alloreactive clones were identified by sequencing pre-transplant mixed lymphocyte reaction products and comparing these products with unstimulated pre-transplant donor and recipient T cells. A peak of at least 4% donor T cells among recipient peripheral blood mononuclear cells was the definition used for donor T cell macrochimerism. Study-level results and caveats: GvH clones turned up in recipient bone marrow, with some appearing earlier in ileal mucosa or blood, a pattern consistent with an intestinal mucosal origin. The conclusions were limited by the relatively low number and heterogeneity of the intestinal transplant patients. Patients with donor T cell macrochimerism had high GvH to HvG T cell clonal ratios in their allografts. Peak levels of circulating GvH clones were associated with declines in HvG clones early after transplant.

The junction shows trimming of 4 bases on V and 4 bases on J, plus 19 bases between the germline ends. CDR1 and CDR2, looked up from the germline V gene (reference sequence), are SEHNR and FQNEAQ. The CDR3 sequence holds 16 residues, the cysteine and phenylalanine included. Only CDR3 DNA remains: 48 bases, in frame from the first base. The time point label for this specimen denotes: cells obtained before transplantation from donor or recipient. CD3+CD4+ and CD3+CD8+ populations were FACS-sorted from unstimulated pre-transplant donor and recipient cells taken from spleen or lymph nodes. The library was made by the immunoSEQ multiplex PCR assay. In most patients, genomic DNA was isolated using the Qiagen DNeasy Blood and Tissue Kit and sent frozen to Adaptive Biotechnologies for TCR sequencing. For most patients, high-throughput TCR-beta CDR3 sequencing of genomic DNA was performed by Adaptive Biotechnologies. Regarding the original processing steps: Adaptive's ImmunoSEQ software supplied the TCR sequencing data for under 20 patients, while MiXCR and VDJtools were used to process three other patients. CD4 versus CD8 sorting errors were corrected by removing sequences found in both subsets at a frequency ratio below 5:1. CDR3 nucleotide sequences shared between donor and recipient were removed because their origin could not be assigned. At least 2-fold expansion over unstimulated cells and a minimum CFSE-low frequency of 0.002% (template counts) or 0.001% (read counts) were required for clones to be classified as alloreactive. Clones were considered mappable if detected in sequenced pre-transplant spleen, lymph node, or MLR CFSE-low populations of the donor or recipient. Cumulative frequency of alloreactive clones was calculated as a percentage of all sequences weighted by copy number. This is the immuneACCESS table as TCRdb keeps it, with only in-frame sequences that have V and J called. A part of the clones is gone; compared with another copy, unresolved V genes explain less than half, and the rest is unexplained. V and J calls and clone size are copied from that table; D and trimming were computed from the DNA. Within this sample are roughly 30,000 clones, with about 86% of them counted one time only. The biggest ten clones account for around 20% of the sample.

For this clone: Its binding antigen is unknown. Per-base qualities were not stored, and no clone one base away is much larger.

Material: unstimulated CD8+ T cells sorted from spleen or lymph node cells, obtained before intestinal transplant. The source of this sequence is a human donor who received an intestinal transplant. Rearrangement joined TRBV7-9 to TRBJ2-5; a tentative D call is TRBD1 (6 bases match). The CDR3 loop reads CASSSGPFGGRETQYF. The bases read TGTGCCAGCAGCTCTGGACCCTTTGGGGGCAGAGAGACCCAGTACTTC. Reference TRBV7-9 and TRBJ2-5 proteins supply the regions before and after the CDR3; the full variable domain is: DTGVSQNPRHKITKRGQNVTFRCDPISEHNRLYWYRQTLGQGPEFLTYFQNEAQLEKSRLLSDRFSAERPKGSFSTLEIQRTEQGDSAMYLCASSSGPFGGRETQYFGPGTRLLVL.